This T cell receptor beta chain is drawn from a study of shared clonotypes between healthy human individuals. Points from the study as a whole: The study found lower generation probabilities in non-shared clonotypes than in those shared by all four donors. Shared clonotypes: 4.5% to 6% naive CD4, around 4% naive CD8, around 2.2% memory CD4, roughly 0.4% memory CD8.

This CDR3 region has 15 residues. In germline, CDR1 is SNHLY, CDR2 FYNNEI. V was clipped by 4 bases and J by 8 bases; unmatched bases: 10. This clone appeared once. Its antigen is as yet unknown. Assay used: immunoSEQ multiplex PCR; TCRdb lists only in-frame clones, some missing. The data hold hundreds of thousands of clones, with roughly 73% observed a single time. The chain links TRBV2 to TRBJ2-1, with 8 bases fitting TRBD1. Sequencing input: memory CD4+ T cells sorted from blood. Regarding subset: CD45RA-negative fraction. This receptor was taken from a woman in her 30s in good health. CDR3 bases: TGTGCCAGCAGTGGACAGGGGTCGGCACGCCATGAGCAGTTCTTC. Translating it yields CASSGQGSARHEQFF. The variable domain in full, completed from reference TRBV2 and TRBJ2-1, reads EPEVTQTPSHQVTQMGQEVILRCVPISNHLYFYWYRQILGQKVEFLVSFYNNEISEKSEIFDDQFSVERPDGSNFTLKIRSTKLEDSAMYFCASSGQGSARHEQFFGPGTRLTVL.